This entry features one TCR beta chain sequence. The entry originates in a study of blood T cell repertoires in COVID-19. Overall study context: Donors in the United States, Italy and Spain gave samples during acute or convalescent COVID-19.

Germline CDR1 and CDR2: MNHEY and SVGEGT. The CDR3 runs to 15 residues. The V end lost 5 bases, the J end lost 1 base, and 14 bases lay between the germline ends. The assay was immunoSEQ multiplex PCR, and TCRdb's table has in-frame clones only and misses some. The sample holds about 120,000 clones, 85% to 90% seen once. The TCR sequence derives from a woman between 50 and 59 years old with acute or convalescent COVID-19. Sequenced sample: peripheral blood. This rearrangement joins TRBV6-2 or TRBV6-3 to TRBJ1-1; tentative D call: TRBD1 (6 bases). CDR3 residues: CASSNAGAANTEAFF. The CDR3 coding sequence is TGTGCCAGCAGTAACGCGGGGGCAGCGAACACTGAAGCTTTCTTT.